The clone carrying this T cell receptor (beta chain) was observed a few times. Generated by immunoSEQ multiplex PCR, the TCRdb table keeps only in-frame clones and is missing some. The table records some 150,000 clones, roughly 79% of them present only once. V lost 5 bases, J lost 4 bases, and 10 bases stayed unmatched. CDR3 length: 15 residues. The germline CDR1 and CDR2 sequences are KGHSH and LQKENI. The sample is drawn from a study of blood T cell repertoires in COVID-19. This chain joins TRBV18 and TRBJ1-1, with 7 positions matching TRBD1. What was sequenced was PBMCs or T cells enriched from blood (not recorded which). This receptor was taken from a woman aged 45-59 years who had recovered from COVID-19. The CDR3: CASSAESGGRTEAFF. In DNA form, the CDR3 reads TGTGCCAGCTCAGCAGAATCAGGGGGACGCACTGAAGCTTTCTTT.